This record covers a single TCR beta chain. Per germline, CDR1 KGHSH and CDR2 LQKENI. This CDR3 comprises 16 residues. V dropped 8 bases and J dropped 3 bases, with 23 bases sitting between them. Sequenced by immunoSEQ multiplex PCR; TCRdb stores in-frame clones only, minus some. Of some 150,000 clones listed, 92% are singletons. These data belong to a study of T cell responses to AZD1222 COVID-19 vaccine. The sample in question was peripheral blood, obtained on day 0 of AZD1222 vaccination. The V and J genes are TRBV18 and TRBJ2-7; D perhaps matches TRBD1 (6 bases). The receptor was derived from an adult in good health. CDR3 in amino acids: CASRHTSGTIDYEQYF. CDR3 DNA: TGTGCCAGCCGTCACACCTCCGGGACAATCGACTACGAGCAGTACTTC.